This TCR beta chain originates from a study of CD8 T cells in ankylosing spondylitis. General observations from the study: Disease-associated clones were CD8+ and fairly uncommon in peripheral blood.

Comments on this clonotype: Its antigen is not known.

CDR1 is SGHVS, CDR2 FNYEAQ, per germline. The CDR3 totals 15 residues. Deletions cut 4 bases from V and 5 bases from J, with 15 bases between. TCRdb called the 5' RACE reads again in MiXCR, with one record for every CDR3 protein. The data show approximately 300,000 distinct CDR3 sequences, with roughly 20% seen just once and about 8.2% held by the top ten. The TCR sequence derives from a male donor with ankylosing spondylitis or in good health (not recorded which). The sequencing sample was made of blood, either unsorted or a sorted T cell fraction (not recorded which). The chain carries TRBV7-6 and TRBJ2-1, with D possibly being TRBD2 (6 bases). The CDR3 is CASSSGKGLNNEQFF. CDR3 DNA: TGTGCCAGCAGCTCCGGAAAGGGACTTAACAATGAGCAGTTCTTC.